Sequencing of this T cell receptor (beta chain) was carried out in a study of blood T cell repertoires in COVID-19. Looking at the study overall: Sites across the United States, Italy and Spain contributed samples from acute and convalescent COVID-19. T cells, B-cell-depleted T cells, or PBMCs supplied cDNA or gDNA.

The germline V gene has CDR1 SGHTA and CDR2 FQGTGA. The V end was cut by 3 bases, the J end by 4 bases, with 12 bases between. This CDR3 spans 14 amino acids. Under the authors' procedure: Estimated nucleated cell counts came from reference gene primer amplification. Measured with immunoSEQ multiplex PCR; TCRdb has only the in-frame clones, and not every one. D and trimming were read from the DNA, whereas the V and J calls and clone size are those reported in that table. The sample shows just under 250,000 clones, approximately 83% of them seen only once. Sequencing was done on a sample of peripheral blood. This sequence originates from a woman aged 25-40 years who had recovered from COVID-19. The genes are TRBV7-3 and TRBJ2-5; D possibly corresponds to TRBD2 (5 bases). The CDR3 is CASSFSGERETQYF. The CDR3 nucleotides read TGTGCCAGCAGCTTTTCCGGGGAAAGAGAGACCCAGTACTTC.